The clone carrying this TCR beta chain was detected only a few times. Its antigen is undetermined. The sample comes from a study of T-cell memory formation after mild COVID-19. Study-wide context: Largely, the TCR clusters proved donor specific. Study-wide results and caveats: Researchers could not confirm that second-wave clones peaking on day 37 targeted SARS-CoV-2. Pre-infection memory showed some responding clones, and this suggested that cross-reactive memory joined.

The germline V gene has CDR1 SGHTA and CDR2 FQGNSA. Trimming cost V 3 bases and J 5 bases, with 12 bases left between them. The CDR3 contains 14 residues. Barcoded TCR alpha and TCR beta cDNA libraries with UMIs came from 5'RACE using constant-segment primers. Each CDR3 protein is one row after TCRdb ran MiXCR on the 5' RACE reads. Among about 360,000 distinct CDR3 sequences listed, around 15% were seen once. This chain connects TRBV7-2 to TRBJ2-3; D gene ambiguous. The sequence derives from a man aged 18 to 30 who had mild COVID-19 (a few samples of this study predate the infection). Cell type and time point are not known. Sequenced input: PBMCs or a T cell subset sorted from them (not recorded which). The DNA for the CDR3 is TGTGCCAGCAGCTTGGTCCCGGGTCGAGATACGCAGTATTTT. Translation gives CASSLVPGRDTQYF.